Listed below are T cell receptor beta chains from one sample, sequenced in a study of T cell responses to AZD1222 COVID-19 vaccine. TCRdb keeps only in-frame clones here, not all; method: immunoSEQ multiplex PCR. The sample lists tens of thousands of clones, 88% occurring once. The starting material was peripheral blood, obtained 28 days after the second AZD1222 dose. The receptors were gathered from an adult who received the AZD1222 COVID-19 vaccine. CDR3s include the opening cysteine and the closing phenylalanine or tryptophan. A D gene is named only where the DNA matches it firmly. Clone size is not always given. Where it is, it says once, few, many or a class for expanded clones.

j_call clone_size v_call d_call cdr3_aa cdr3_nt
TRBJ2-1 NA TRBV12-5 TRBD1 CASGYQGASYNEQFF TGTGCTAGTGGTTACCAGGGGGCTTCCTACAATGAGCAGTTCTTC
TRBJ2-1 NA TRBV7-8 TRBD2 CASSLALGTSGRGNEQFF TGTGCCAGCAGCTTAGCGCTGGGGACTAGCGGGAGAGGTAATGAGCAGTTCTTC
TRBJ2-7 NA TRBV9 TRBD1 CASSVGQGDYEQYF TGTGCCAGCAGCGTAGGCCAGGGGGACTACGAGCAGTACTTC
TRBJ1-1 NA TRBV5-5 NA CASSLPARDTEAFF TGTGCCAGCAGCTTACCAGCCAGGGACACTGAAGCTTTCTTT
TRBJ2-1 NA TRBV10-3 TRBD2 CAISRGLADNEQFF TGTGCCATCAGTAGGGGACTAGCGGACAATGAGCAGTTCTTC
TRBJ2-1 once TRBV19 NA CASSEGVVEQFF TGTGCCAGTAGTGAAGGGGTGGTTGAGCAGTTCTTC
TRBJ2-1 NA TRBV11-2 TRBD1 CASSDDRDDEQFF TGTGCCAGCAGCGATGACAGGGACGATGAGCAGTTCTTC
TRBJ1-5 NA TRBV30 TRBD1 CAWSLGTGRNQPQHF TGTGCCTGGAGCCTCGGGACAGGAAGAAATCAGCCCCAGCATTTT
TRBJ2-3 NA TRBV9 TRBD2 CASSPDPLAGADTQYF TGTGCCAGCAGCCCCGACCCGCTAGCGGGAGCGGATACGCAGTATTTT
TRBJ2-1 NA TRBV15 NA CATSRDWDPWYEQFF TGTGCCACCAGCAGAGACTGGGACCCATGGTATGAGCAGTTCTTC
TRBJ2-1 NA TRBV28 TRBD2 CASSPKTSEEIFMVYNEQFF TGTGCCAGCAGTCCCAAGACTAGCGAGGAGATTTTTATGGTCTACAATGAGCAGTTCTTC
TRBJ1-2 NA TRBV19 TRBD1 CASSTSGGASNGYTF TGTGCCAGTAGTACATCAGGGGGCGCTTCAAATGGCTACACCTTC
TRBJ1-1 NA TRBV7-9 TRBD1 CASSLGGTVAFF TGTGCCAGCAGCTTAGGAGGGACAGTAGCTTTCTTT
TRBJ2-1 NA TRBV3-1/TRBV3-2 TRBD2 CASSQDLLAGVNEQFF TGTGCCAGCAGCCAAGATCTCCTAGCGGGAGTTAATGAGCAGTTCTTC
TRBJ2-3 NA TRBV18 NA CASSPRTTLYTDTQYF TGTGCCAGCTCACCCCGGACTACGCTATACACAGATACGCAGTATTTT
TRBJ2-7 NA TRBV7-3 TRBD2 CASSPTGGAPRYEQYF TGTGCCAGCAGCCCCACGGGGGGGGCCCCACGGTACGAGCAGTACTTC
TRBJ2-1 NA TRBV10-3 NA CAISESGYNEQFF TGTGCCATCAGTGAGTCGGGATACAATGAGCAGTTCTTC
TRBJ1-2 NA TRBV2 TRBD1 CASSFRDRGRGYTF TGTGCCAGCAGTTTTCGTGACAGGGGTAGAGGCTACACCTTC
TRBJ2-5 NA TRBV4-1 NA CASSQVVRQETQYF TGCGCCAGCAGCCAAGTCGTGCGCCAAGAGACCCAGTACTTC
TRBJ2-1 NA TRBV11-2 TRBD2 CASSPGLAGDNEQFF TGTGCCAGCAGCCCCGGACTAGCGGGAGACAATGAGCAGTTCTTC
TRBJ1-5 NA TRBV28 NA CASSFLDSSNQPQHF TGTGCCAGCAGTTTTTTGGACAGTAGCAATCAGCCCCAGCATTTT
TRBJ2-7 NA TRBV6-5 NA CASSSTVEEQYF TGTGCCAGCAGTTCCACGGTGGAAGAGCAGTACTTC
TRBJ1-2 once TRBV28 TRBD1 CASSWDRDDGYTF TGTGCCAGCAGCTGGGACAGGGACGATGGCTACACCTTC
TRBJ1-6 few TRBV19 NA CASSFSEFSPLHF TGTGCCAGTAGTTTCTCGGAGTTTTCACCCCTCCACTTT
TRBJ1-1 NA TRBV5-3 NA CARSLVGHAPEAFF TGTGCCAGAAGCTTGGTGGGACACGCTCCTGAAGCTTTCTTT
TRBJ2-2 NA TRBV6-4 TRBD1 CASSPDRVSGELFF TGTGCCAGCAGTCCAGACAGGGTCTCCGGGGAGCTGTTTTTT